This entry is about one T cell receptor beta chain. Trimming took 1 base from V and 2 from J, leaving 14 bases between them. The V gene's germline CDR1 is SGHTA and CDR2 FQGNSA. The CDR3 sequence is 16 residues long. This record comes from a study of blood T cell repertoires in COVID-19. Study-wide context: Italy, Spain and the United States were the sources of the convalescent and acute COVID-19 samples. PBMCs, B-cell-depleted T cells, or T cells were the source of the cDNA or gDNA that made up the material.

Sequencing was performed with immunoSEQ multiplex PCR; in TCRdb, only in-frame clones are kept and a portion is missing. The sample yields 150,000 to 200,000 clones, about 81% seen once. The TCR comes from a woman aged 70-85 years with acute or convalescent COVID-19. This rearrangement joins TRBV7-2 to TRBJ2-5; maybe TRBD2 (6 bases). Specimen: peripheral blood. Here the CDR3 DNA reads TGTGCCAGCAGCTTAGTTCCGGGACTGGTGCAAGAGACCCAGTACTTC. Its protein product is CASSLVPGLVQETQYF.